The clone carrying this T cell receptor (beta chain) has just a few counts. In the authors' methods: Using reference gene primer amplification, nucleated cell counts were estimated. Assay used: immunoSEQ multiplex PCR; TCRdb lists only in-frame clones, some missing. That table supplies the V and J calls and clone size; D and trimming were determined from the DNA. The table shows 150,000 to 200,000 clones, with around nine tenths occurring only once. Germline-derived CDR1 and CDR2 are SGHTA and FQGTGA. The CDR3 has 13 residues. V shed 3 bases and J shed 1 base, with 6 bases lying between them. This specimen belongs to a study of blood T cell repertoires in COVID-19. Turning to the study itself: COVID-19 samples from acute and convalescent phases originated in the United States, Italy and Spain. T cells, B-cell-depleted T cells, or PBMCs supplied cDNA or gDNA.

This TCR was sampled from a man in his sixties or seventies with acute or convalescent COVID-19. Source material: peripheral blood. This chain uses TRBV7-3 with TRBJ1-1; D call uncertain. DNA of the CDR3: TGTGCCAGCAGCTTTGGCGGGAACACTGAAGCTTTCTTT. Translating it yields CASSFGGNTEAFF.